This T cell receptor (beta chain) emerged from a study of monozygotic twins with inflammatory bowel disease (dated by TCRdb to about 2019). With regard to the full study: A total of 28 monozygotic twin pairs were included in the full study, comprising nine German pairs (four IBD-concordant, five IBD-discordant) and 19 IBD-discordant Danish pairs. Each individual had, on average, about 151 000 unique TCRalpha sequences and 181 000 unique TCRbeta sequences available for analysis. Disease-associated traits were sought mainly through comparisons between IBD patients and their genetically identical healthy co-twins within discordant pairs. Findings and caveats that apply to the study as a whole: The results gave no support for a single strong signal or clonotype linked to IBD. Repertoire similarity did not differ between concordant and discordant twins, which could be due to limited statistical power. Compared with healthy twins, IBD patients shared fewer clonotypes with other individuals, and the difference was most pronounced in patients with signs of disease activity. IBD patients had lower TCRbeta repertoire diversity, measured by the inverse Simpson index, than their healthy co-twins. Background noise and inter-individual variability may have been introduced into the repertoires by the differing immunosuppressive treatments among patients. The analysis was unable to tell different T cell subtypes apart.

In the case of this clonotype: Its antigen is currently not known.

From each donor, a roughly 2.3 ml peripheral blood sample was collected into PAXgene tubes and stored at -80 degrees C. Total RNA was isolated from whole blood with the PAXgene blood miRNA kit on an automated QIAcube, without T cell sorting. Deep TCRalpha and TCRbeta repertoire profiling with unique molecular barcoding was performed on peripheral blood of monozygotic twin pairs concordant or discordant for inflammatory bowel disease. Smoking habits were recorded for all twin pairs, and each individual was classified as a current, former or never smoker. The library was prepared using 5' RACE. Each TCR library was prepared from around 3.5 ug of total RNA. For each sample, cDNA synthesis with SMARTScribe reverse transcriptase was split into eight separate reactions. During cDNA synthesis, template switching introduced unique molecular identifiers that contained a 6-nucleotide sample barcode. Two nested PCRs of approximately 16 and 9 cycles amplified the TCRalpha and TCRbeta cDNA, and bead purification followed each PCR. Before amplification, the cDNA was treated with uracil DNA-glycosylase and purified using the QIAquick PCR purification kit. In the second PCR, Illumina TruSeq-compatible adapters and sample-specific barcodes were added. TapeStation and Qubit were used to check library quality and concentration, and roughly 4.8 ng of each library went into the pool. Sequencing of pooled libraries was carried out on an Illumina HiSeq2500 single-index Rapid Run using 2 x 100 bp reads and custom sequencing primers. The paper's processing steps were these. UMI-based consensus assembly with MiGEC version 1.2.6 was used to correct PCR and sequencing errors. MiXCR version 2.1.1 was used to carry out V(D)J alignment, clonotype assembly and CDR3 extraction. Normalisation of gene usage, clonotype sharing and MAIT/NKT TCR abundance was achieved by analysing the top 1000, 10 000 and 20 000 clonotypes per sample. Diversity was computed as the inverse Simpson index with the vegan R package after downsampling to 27 000 UMIs. Statistical testing used paired Mann-Whitney U tests on the discordant twin pairs and applied Benjamini-Hochberg correction for multiple testing. Through TCRdb reprocessing, the reads give one entry per CDR3 protein sequence; DNA is omitted. The V and J calls and clone size are TCRdb's, not the authors'. The table held for this sample gives approximately 340,000 distinct CDR3 sequences. The top ten clones comprise around 2% of the sample.

The TCR was taken from a human donor with ulcerative colitis or Crohn's disease, or a healthy co-twin of an affected twin (not recorded which). Sequenced sample: blood.

For the CDR3, the sequence is CASSPGLDFPYDEQFF. The chain couples TRBV5-1 to TRBJ2-1; the D call of TRBD2 rests on TCRdb alone, since no DNA is present to check it. The germline V gene sets CDR1 to SGHRS and CDR2 to YFSETQ. CDR3 length: 16 amino acids, cysteine to phenylalanine. No DNA appears here.